The present T cell receptor beta chain was sequenced within a study of T cells in Graves' hyperthyroidism and ophthalmopathy. About the research overall: Peripheral blood collection took place at initial diagnosis, before any treatment.

This clonotype was picked up many times. Its cognate antigen is unknown. The source material, RNA transcripts, was used to amplify TCR beta CDR3 regions. Primed by the HTBI set, a first-round RT-PCR was run on the TCR CDR3. TCRdb itself ran the multiplex PCR reads through MiXCR, one entry per CDR3 protein. This table has under 450,000 distinct CDR3 sequences, about 18% appearing once. Germline-derived CDR1 and CDR2 are DFQATT and SNEGSKA (reference sequence). V lost 3 bases and J lost 1, with 18 bases in between. The length of the CDR3 is 16 residues. Overall study findings and caveats: Model predictions of ophthalmopathy came a median 6.5 months before onset.

Sequencing used blood. The source is a woman aged 25 to 39 with Graves' hyperthyroidism that later progressed to Graves' ophthalmopathy. The chain combines TRBV20-1 with TRBJ1-2; a possible D gene is TRBD1 (5 bases). In DNA, the CDR3 is TGCAGTGCTAGTGGCAGTGGCGGGGCGAATAACTATGGCTACACCTTC. This encodes CSASGSGGANNYGYTF.